The table lists the clone carrying this TCR beta chain with many counts. The data derive from a study of T cells in Graves' hyperthyroidism and ophthalmopathy. Amplification targeted TCR beta CDR3 regions from RNA transcripts. First-round RT-PCR with HTBI primers amplified the TCR CDR3 region. TCRdb redid the calling of the multiplex PCR reads with MiXCR, one entry per CDR3 protein. The sample holds over 250,000 distinct CDR3 sequences, over 15% seen once. V lost 11 bases, J lost 2 bases, and 5 bases stayed unmatched. Looked up from germline, CDR1 is SNHLY and CDR2 is FYNNEI. CDR3 length: 13 residues. Sequencing was performed on blood. J is TRBJ2-3 and V is TRBV2, with 9 bases that match TRBD2. The TCR was taken from an older woman with Graves' ophthalmopathy. DNA of the CDR3: TGTGCCTTCAGCGGGGGGATCACAGATACGCAGTATTTT. It encodes CAFSGGITDTQYF.